The present T cell receptor (beta chain) was sequenced within a study of T cell changes during pregnancy in multiple sclerosis. Assay: immunoSEQ multiplex PCR; the TCRdb copy retains only in-frame clones and omits some. The data hold roughly 100,000 clones, with 92% observed a single time. The clonotype was recovered from a female donor with multiple sclerosis, enrolled in a pregnancy study. Sequenced material: peripheral blood, taken after pregnancy.

The CDR3 bases are TGCAGTGCCCCCCAGGGCACTGAAGCTTTCTTT. As protein: CSAPQGTEAFF. The chain uses TRBV20-1 and TRBJ1-1, with D maybe TRBD1 (5 bases). CDR3 length: 11 amino acids. The germline V gene has CDR1 DFQATT and CDR2 SNEGSKA (reference sequence). Trimming removed 6 bases at V and 4 bases at J, with 9 bases between.